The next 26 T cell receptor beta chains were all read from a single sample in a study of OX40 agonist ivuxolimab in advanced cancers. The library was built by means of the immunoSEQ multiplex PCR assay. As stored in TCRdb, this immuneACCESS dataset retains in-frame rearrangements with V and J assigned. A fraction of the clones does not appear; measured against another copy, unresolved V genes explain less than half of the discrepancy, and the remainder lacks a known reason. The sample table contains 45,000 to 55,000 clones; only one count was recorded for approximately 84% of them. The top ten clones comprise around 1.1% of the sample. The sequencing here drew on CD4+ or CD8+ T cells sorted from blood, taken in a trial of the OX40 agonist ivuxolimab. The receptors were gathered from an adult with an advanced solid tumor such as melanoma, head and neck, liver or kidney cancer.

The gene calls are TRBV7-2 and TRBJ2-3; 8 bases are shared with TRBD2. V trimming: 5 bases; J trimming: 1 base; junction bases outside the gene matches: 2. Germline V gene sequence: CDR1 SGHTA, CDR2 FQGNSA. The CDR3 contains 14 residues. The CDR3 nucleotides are TGTGCCAGCAGCCTACTAGCGGGCACAGATACGCAGTATTTT. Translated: CASSLLAGTDTQYF. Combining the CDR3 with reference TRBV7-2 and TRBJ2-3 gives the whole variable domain GAGVSQSPSNKVTEKGKDVELRCDPISGHTALYWYRQSLGQGLEFLIYFQGNSAPDKSGLPSDRFSAERTGGSVSTLTIQRTQQEDSAVYLCASSLLAGTDTQYFGPGTRLTVL.

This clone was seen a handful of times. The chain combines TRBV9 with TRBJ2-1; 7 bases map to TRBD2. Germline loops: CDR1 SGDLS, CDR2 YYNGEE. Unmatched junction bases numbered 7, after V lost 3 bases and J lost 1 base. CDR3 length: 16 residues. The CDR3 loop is CASSESGTISYNEQFF. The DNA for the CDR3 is TGTGCCAGCAGCGAGTCCGGGACTATTTCCTACAATGAGCAGTTCTTC. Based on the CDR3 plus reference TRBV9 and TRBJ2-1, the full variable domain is DSGVTQTPKHLITATGQRVTLRCSPRSGDLSVYWYQQSLDQGLQFLIQYYNGEERAKGNILERFSAQQFPDLHSELNLSSLELGDSALYFCASSESGTISYNEQFFGPGTRLTVL.

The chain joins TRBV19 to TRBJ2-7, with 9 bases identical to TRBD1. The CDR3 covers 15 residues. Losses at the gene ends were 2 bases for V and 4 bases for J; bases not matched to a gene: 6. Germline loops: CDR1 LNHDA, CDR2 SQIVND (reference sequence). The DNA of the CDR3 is TGTGCCAGTAGTATATCCGGGACAGGGTCGTACGAGCAGTACTTC. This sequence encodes CASSISGTGSYEQYF.

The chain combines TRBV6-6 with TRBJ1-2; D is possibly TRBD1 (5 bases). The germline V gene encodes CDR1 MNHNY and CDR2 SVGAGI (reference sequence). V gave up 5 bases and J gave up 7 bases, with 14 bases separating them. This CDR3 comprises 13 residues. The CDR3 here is CASSQIGEGGYTF. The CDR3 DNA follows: TGTGCCAGCAGTCAGATAGGGGAGGGTGGCTACACCTTC.

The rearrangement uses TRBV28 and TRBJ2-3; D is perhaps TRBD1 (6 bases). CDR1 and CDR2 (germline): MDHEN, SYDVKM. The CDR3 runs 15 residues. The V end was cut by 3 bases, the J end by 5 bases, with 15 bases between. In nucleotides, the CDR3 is TGTGCCAGCAGTTTTGGGTCAGGGGTTAAAGATACGCAGTATTTT. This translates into CASSFGSGVKDTQYF.

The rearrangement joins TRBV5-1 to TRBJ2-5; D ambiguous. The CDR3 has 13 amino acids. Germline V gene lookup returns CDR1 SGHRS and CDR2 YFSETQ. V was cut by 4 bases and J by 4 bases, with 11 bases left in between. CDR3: CASSTRIGETQYF. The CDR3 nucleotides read TGCGCCAGCAGCACGAGGATAGGAGAGACCCAGTACTTC.

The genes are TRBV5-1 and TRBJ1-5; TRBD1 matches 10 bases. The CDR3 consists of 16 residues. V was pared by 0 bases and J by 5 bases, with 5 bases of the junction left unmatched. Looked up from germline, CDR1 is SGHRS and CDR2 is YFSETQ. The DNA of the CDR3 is TGCGCCAGCAGCTTGGGTGGGACAGGGGCCTATCAGCCCCAGCATTTT. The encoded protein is CASSLGGTGAYQPQHF.

The CDR3: CASSPPGLANTGELFF. Written as DNA, the CDR3 is TGTGCCAGCAGCCCCCCGGGACTAGCGAACACCGGGGAGCTGTTTTTT. The rearrangement uses TRBV5-4 and TRBJ2-2; 8 nucleotides agree with TRBD2. The germline V gene encodes CDR1 SGHNT and CDR2 YYREEE (reference sequence). The ends lost 4 bases at V and 0 bases at J; junction bases unmatched: 5. The CDR3 is 16 residues long.

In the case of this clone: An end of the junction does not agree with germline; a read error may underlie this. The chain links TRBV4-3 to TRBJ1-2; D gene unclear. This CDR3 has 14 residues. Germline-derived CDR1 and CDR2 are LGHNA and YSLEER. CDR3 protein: CASNQDYGLYGYTF. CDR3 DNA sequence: TGCGCCAGCAACCAAGATTACGGCCTCTATGGCTACACCTTC.

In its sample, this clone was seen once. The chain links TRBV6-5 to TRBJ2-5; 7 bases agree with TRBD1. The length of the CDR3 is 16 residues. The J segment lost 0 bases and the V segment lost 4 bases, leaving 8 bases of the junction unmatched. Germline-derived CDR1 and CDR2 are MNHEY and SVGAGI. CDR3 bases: TGTGCCAGCAGTTTTGGGACAGCGTTGTACCAAGAGACCCAGTACTTC. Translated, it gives CASSFGTALYQETQYF.

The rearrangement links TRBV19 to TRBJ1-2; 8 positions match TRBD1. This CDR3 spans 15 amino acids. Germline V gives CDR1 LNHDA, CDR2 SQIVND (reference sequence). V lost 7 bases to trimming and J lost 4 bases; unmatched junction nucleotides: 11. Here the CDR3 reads CASTSTGVGGYGYTF. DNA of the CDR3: TGTGCCAGTACCTCGACAGGGGTCGGAGGCTATGGCTACACCTTC.

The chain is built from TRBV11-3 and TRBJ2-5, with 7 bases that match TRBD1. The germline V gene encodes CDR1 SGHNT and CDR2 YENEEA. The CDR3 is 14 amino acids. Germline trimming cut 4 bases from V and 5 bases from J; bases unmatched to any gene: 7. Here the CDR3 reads CASSSRGLGETQYF. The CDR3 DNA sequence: TGTGCCAGCAGCTCGAGGGGGCTCGGGGAGACCCAGTACTTC.

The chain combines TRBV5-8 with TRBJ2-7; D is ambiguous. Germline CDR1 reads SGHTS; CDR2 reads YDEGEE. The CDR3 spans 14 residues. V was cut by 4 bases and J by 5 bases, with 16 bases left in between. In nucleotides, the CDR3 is TGTGCCAGCAGCCAGACCACCCTAGGGAACGAGCAGTACTTC. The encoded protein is CASSQTTLGNEQYF. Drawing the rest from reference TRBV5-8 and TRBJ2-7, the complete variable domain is EAGVTQSPTHLIKTRGQQATLRCSPISGHTSVYWYQQALGLGLQFLLWYDEGEERNRGNFPPRFSGRQFPNYSSELNVNALELEDSALYLCASSQTTLGNEQYFGPGTRLTVT.

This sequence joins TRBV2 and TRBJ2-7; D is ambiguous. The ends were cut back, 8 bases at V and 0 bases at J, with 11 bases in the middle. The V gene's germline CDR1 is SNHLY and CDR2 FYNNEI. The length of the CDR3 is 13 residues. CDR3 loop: CASERSLSYEQYF. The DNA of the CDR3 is TGTGCCAGCGAACGATCTCTCTCCTACGAGCAGTACTTC.

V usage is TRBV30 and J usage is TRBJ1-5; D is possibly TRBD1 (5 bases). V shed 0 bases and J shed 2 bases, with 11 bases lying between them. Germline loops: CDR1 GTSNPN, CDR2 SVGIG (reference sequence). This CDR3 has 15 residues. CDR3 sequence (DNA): TGTGCCTGGAGTGTATCTCGGGACGGCAATCAGCCCCAGCATTTT. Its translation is CAWSVSRDGNQPQHF.

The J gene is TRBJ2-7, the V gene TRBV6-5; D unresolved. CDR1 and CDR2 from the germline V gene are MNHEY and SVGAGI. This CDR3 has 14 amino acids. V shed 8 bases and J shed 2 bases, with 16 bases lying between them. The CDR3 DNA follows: TGTGCCAGCTCCTGGAATGACAATACCTACGAGCAGTACTTC. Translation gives CASSWNDNTYEQYF.

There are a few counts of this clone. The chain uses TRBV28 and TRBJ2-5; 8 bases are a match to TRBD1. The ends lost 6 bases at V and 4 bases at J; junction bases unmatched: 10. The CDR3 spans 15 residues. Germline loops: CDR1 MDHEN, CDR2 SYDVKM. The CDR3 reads CASRPWTGRSETQYF. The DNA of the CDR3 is TGTGCCAGCAGACCTTGGACAGGGAGGTCAGAGACCCAGTACTTC.

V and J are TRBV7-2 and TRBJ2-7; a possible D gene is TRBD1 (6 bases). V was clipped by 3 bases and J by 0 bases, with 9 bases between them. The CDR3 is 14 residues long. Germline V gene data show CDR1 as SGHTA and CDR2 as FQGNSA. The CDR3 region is CASSFTGSSYEQYF. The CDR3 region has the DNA TGTGCCAGCAGCTTTACAGGGAGCTCCTACGAGCAGTACTTC. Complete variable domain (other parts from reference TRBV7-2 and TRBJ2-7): GAGVSQSPSNKVTEKGKDVELRCDPISGHTALYWYRQSLGQGLEFLIYFQGNSAPDKSGLPSDRFSAERTGGSVSTLTIQRTQQEDSAVYLCASSFTGSSYEQYFGPGTRLTVT.

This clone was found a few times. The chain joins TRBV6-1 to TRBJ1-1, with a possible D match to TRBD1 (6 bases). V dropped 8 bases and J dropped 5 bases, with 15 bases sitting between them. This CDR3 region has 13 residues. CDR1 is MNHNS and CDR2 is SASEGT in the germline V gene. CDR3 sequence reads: CASPENQGTEAFF. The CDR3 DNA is TGTGCCAGCCCCGAGAATCAGGGGACTGAAGCTTTCTTT.

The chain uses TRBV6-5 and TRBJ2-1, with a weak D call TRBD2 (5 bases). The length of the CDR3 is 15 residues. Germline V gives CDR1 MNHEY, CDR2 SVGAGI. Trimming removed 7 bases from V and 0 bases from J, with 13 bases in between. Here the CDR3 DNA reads TGTGCCAGCAACGGACTGGGGAGCTCCTACAATGAGCAGTTCTTC. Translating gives CASNGLGSSYNEQFF.

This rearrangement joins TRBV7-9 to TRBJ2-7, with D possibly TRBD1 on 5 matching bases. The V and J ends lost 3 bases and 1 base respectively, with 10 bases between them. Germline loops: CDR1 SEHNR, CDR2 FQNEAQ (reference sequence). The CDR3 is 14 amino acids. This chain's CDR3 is CASSFGQKSYEQYF. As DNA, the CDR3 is TGTGCCAGCAGCTTCGGACAAAAGTCCTACGAGCAGTACTTC.

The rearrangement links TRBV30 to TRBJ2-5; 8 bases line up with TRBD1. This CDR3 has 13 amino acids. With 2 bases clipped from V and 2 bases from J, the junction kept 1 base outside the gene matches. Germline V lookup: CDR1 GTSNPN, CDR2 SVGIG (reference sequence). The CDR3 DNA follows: TGTGCCTGGAGTAGGGACAGGCAAGAGACCCAGTACTTC. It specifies CAWSRDRQETQYF.

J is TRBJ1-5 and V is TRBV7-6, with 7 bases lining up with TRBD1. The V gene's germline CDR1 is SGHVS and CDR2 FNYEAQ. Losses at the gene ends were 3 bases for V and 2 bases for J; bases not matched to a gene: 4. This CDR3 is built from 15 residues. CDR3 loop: CASSLGGGGNQPQHF. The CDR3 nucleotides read TGTGCCAGCAGCTTGGGAGGGGGCGGCAATCAGCCCCAGCATTTT.

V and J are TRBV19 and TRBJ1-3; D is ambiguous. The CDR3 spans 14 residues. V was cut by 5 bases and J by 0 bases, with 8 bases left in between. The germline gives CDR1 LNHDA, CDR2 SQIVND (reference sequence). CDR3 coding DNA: TGTGCCAGTAGTGAGGGCAGCTCTGGAAACACCATATATTTT. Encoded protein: CASSEGSSGNTIYF.

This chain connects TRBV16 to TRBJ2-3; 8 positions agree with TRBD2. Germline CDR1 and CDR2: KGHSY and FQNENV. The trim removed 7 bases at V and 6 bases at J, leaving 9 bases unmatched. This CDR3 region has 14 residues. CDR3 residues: CASTFERGTDTQYF. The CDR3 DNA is TGTGCCAGCACCTTCGAGCGGGGGACCGATACGCAGTATTTT.

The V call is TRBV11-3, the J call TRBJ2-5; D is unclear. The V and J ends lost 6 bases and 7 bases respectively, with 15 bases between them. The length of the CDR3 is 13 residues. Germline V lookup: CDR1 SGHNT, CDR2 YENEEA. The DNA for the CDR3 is TGTGCCAGCAGTCCCGGCCGATGGGGGACCCAGTACTTC. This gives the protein CASSPGRWGTQYF.